This T cell receptor beta chain was identified during a study of shared clonotypes between healthy human individuals. Per the original methods: Filtering differed, since immunoSEQ gave only junction sequences and no quality scores. Clones were read by immunoSEQ multiplex PCR, and TCRdb kept only the in-frame ones, dropping some. That table is the source of V, J and clone size, and D and trimming were worked out from the DNA. The sample yields 750,000 to 1,000,000 clones, nearly 95% seen once. Study-level results: Clonotype sharing across a few donors was observed for 4% to 6.5% of naive CD4 clonotypes. Relative to their counterparts shared across all four donors, non-shared clonotypes exhibited diminished generation probabilities. Measured sharing among donors was expected to vary with sequencing depth.

V gave up 7 bases and J gave up 4 bases; unmatched junction bases: 5. CDR1 and CDR2 (germline): MNHEY, SMNVEV (reference sequence). This CDR3 contains 14 residues. This clone was recorded once. The antigen remains undetermined. Terminally differentiated effector memory CD45RA+ cells were excluded by CCR7 positive selection of CD45RO-negative cells. The chain has TRBV27 and TRBJ2-1; 9 bases align to TRBD2. Input material: naive CD8+ T cells sorted from blood. The receptor was isolated from a man aged 30 to 45 in good health. CDR3 sequence (DNA): TGTGCCAGCAAAAGACTAGCGGAGTACAATGAGCAGTTCTTC. The encoded protein is CASKRLAEYNEQFF.